This T cell receptor beta chain was identified in a study of cytomegalovirus exposure and HLA in healthy donors. This CDR3 spans 12 amino acids. Germline-derived CDR1 and CDR2 are SGHTA and FQGNSA. Libraries were prepared by immunoSEQ multiplex PCR; TCRdb keeps only in-frame clonotypes and omits some of them. The sample lists roughly 310,000 clones; over 75% were seen once. Study-wide results and caveats: Reports described diagnosis of cytomegalovirus status by the classifier as highly specific and sensitive. In vitro work confirmed that a few CMV-associated chains recognize CMV antigens.

In regard to this clone: Its antigen is still unknown. At one end the junction does not follow the germline gene, possibly because of a read error.

The specimen was PBMCs. The rearrangement joins TRBV7-2 to TRBJ2-1; TRBD1 might be the D (6 bases). This receptor was obtained from a man aged 25 to 45 in good health and CMV-seronegative. The CDR3 nucleotides are TGTGCCGGCAGTCACTTGGGGGCCCCGCAGTTCTTC. Translating gives CAGSHLGAPQFF.